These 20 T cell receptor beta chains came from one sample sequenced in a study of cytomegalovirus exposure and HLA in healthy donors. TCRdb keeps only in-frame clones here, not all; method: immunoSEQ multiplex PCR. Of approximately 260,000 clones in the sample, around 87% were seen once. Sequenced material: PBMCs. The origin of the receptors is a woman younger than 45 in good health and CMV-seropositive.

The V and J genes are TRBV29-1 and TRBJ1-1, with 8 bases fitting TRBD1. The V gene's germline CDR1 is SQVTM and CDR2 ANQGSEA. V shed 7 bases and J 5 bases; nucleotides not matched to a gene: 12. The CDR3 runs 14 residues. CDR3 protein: CSACSRGLGTEAFF. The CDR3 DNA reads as TGCAGCGCTTGCAGCAGGGGGCTCGGAACTGAAGCTTTCTTT.

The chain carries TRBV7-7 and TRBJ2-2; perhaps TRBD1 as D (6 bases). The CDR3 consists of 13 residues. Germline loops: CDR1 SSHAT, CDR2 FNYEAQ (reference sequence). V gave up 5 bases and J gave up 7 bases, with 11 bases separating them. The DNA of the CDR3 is TGTGCCAGCAGCCCCTGGACAGACGGGGAGCTGTTTTTT. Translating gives CASSPWTDGELFF.

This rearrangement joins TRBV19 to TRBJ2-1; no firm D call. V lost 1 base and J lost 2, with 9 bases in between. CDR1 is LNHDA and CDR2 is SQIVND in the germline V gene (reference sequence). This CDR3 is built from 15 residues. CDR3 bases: TGTGCCAGTAGTATAGTCCTCTCCCCCTACAATGAGCAGTTCTTC. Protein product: CASSIVLSPYNEQFF. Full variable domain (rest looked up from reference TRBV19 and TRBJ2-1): DGGITQSPKYLFRKEGQNVTLSCEQNLNHDAMYWYRQDPGQGLRLIYYSQIVNDFQKGDIAEGYSVSREKKESFPLTVTSAQKNPTAFYLCASSIVLSPYNEQFFGPGTRLTVL.

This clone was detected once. CDR3 bases: TGTGCCAGCAGTTTGGGCCCCCTCCACTTT. Its protein is CASSLGPLHF. The chain has TRBV27 and TRBJ1-6, with unresolved D. CDR3 length: 10 residues. Germline CDR1 reads MNHEY; CDR2 reads SMNVEV (reference sequence). V was pared by 3 bases and J by 13 bases, with 4 bases between.

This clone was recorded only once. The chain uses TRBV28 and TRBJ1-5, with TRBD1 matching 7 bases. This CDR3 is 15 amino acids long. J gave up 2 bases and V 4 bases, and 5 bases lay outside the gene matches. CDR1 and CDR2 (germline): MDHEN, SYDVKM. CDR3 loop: CASSSSGGGNQPQHF. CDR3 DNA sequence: TGTGCCAGCAGTTCCTCAGGGGGTGGCAATCAGCCCCAGCATTTT.

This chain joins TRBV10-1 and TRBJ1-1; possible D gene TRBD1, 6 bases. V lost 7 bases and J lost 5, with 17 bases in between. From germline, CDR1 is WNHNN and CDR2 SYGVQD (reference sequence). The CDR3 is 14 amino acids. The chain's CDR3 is CASKGAGAGTEAFF. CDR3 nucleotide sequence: TGCGCCAGCAAAGGGGCAGGGGCCGGGACTGAAGCTTTCTTT.

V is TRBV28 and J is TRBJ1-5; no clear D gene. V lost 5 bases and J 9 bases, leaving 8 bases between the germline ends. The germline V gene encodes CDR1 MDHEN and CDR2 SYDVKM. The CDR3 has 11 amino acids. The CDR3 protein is CASSVTRPQHF. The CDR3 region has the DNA TGTGCCAGCAGTGTAACGCGGCCCCAGCATTTT.

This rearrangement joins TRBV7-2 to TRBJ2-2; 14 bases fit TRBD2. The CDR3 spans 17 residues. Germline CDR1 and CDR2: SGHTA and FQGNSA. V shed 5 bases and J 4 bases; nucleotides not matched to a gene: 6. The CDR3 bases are TGTGCCAGCAGCACAAGGACTAGCGGGAGGCCCACCGGGGAGCTGTTTTTT. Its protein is CASSTRTSGRPTGELFF.

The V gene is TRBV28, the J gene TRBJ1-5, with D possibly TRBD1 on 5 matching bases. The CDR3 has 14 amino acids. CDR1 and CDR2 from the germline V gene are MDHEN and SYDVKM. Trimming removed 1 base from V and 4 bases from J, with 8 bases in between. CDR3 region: CASSLLAGNQPQHF. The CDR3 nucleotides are TGTGCCAGCAGTTTATTGGCAGGGAATCAGCCCCAGCATTTT.

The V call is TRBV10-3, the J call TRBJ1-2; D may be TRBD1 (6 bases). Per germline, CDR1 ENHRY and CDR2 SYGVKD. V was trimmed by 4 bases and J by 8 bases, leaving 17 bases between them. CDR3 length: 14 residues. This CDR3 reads CAISAASGDIGYTF. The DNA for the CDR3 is TGTGCCATCAGTGCAGCCTCAGGGGATATAGGCTACACCTTC.

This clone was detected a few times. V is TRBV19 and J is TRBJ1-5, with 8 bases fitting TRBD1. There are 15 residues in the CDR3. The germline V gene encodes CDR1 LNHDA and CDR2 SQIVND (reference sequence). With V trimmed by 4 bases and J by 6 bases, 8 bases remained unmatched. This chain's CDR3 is CASSTGQGSSQPQHF. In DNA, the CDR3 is TGTGCCAGTAGTACCGGACAGGGTAGTAGTCAGCCCCAGCATTTT. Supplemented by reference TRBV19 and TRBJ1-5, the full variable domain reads DGGITQSPKYLFRKEGQNVTLSCEQNLNHDAMYWYRQDPGQGLRLIYYSQIVNDFQKGDIAEGYSVSREKKESFPLTVTSAQKNPTAFYLCASSTGQGSSQPQHFGDGTRLSIL.

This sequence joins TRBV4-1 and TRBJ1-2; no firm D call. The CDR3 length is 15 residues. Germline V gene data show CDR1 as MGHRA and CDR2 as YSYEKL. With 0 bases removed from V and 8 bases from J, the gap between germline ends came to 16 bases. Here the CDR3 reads CASSQDRAAAGGYTF. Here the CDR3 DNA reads TGCGCCAGCAGCCAAGATAGGGCAGCCGCGGGGGGCTACACCTTC.

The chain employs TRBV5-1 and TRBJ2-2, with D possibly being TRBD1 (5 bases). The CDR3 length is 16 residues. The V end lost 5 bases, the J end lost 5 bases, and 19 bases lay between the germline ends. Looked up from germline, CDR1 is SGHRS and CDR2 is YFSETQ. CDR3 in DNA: TGCGCCAGCAGGCCCCCCGCAGGGCTTGGTACCGGGGAGCTGTTTTTT. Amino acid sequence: CASRPPAGLGTGELFF.

The CDR3 loop is CASSLGNRGNEQYF. Here the CDR3 DNA reads TGTGCCAGCAGCTTGGGGAACAGGGGGAACGAGCAGTACTTC. The chain has TRBV7-2 and TRBJ2-7; 8 bases are shared with TRBD1. Germline trimming cut 3 bases from V and 5 bases from J; bases unmatched to any gene: 6. The V gene's germline CDR1 is SGHTA and CDR2 FQGNSA. CDR3 length: 14 amino acids.

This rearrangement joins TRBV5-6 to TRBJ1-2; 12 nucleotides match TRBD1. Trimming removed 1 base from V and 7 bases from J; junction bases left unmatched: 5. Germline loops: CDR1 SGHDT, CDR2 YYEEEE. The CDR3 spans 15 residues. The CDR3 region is CASSLQGQGAPGYTF. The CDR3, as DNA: TGTGCCAGCAGCTTGCAGGGACAGGGGGCGCCTGGCTACACCTTC.

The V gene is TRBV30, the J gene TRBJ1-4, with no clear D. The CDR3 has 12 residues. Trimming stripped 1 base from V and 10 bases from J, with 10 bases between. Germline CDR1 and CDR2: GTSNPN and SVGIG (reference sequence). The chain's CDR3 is CAWSGVETKLFF. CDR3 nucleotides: TGTGCCTGGAGTGGAGTGGAGACAAAACTGTTTTTT.

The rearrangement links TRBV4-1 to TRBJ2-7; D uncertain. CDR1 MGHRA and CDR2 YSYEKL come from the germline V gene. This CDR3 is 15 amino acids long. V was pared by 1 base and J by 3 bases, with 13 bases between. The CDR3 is CASSQAQVSHYEQYF. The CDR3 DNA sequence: TGCGCCAGCAGCCAAGCTCAAGTGTCACACTACGAGCAGTACTTC.

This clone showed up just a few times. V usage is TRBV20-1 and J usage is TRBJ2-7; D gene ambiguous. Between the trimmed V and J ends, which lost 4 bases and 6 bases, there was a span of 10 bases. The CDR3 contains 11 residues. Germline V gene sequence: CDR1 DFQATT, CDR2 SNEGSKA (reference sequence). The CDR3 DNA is TGCAGTGCTACCCACTTGTCCGAGCAGTACTTC. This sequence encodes CSATHLSEQYF.

The CDR3 DNA sequence: TGTGCCAGCAGTTTACGCCCAGGCAGCTCCTACGAGCAGTACTTC. Amino acid sequence: CASSLRPGSSYEQYF. The chain combines TRBV27 with TRBJ2-7; D is unresolved. Germline assignment: CDR1 MNHEY and CDR2 SMNVEV (reference sequence). V lost 2 bases, J lost 0 bases, and 11 bases lay in between. This CDR3 contains 15 residues.

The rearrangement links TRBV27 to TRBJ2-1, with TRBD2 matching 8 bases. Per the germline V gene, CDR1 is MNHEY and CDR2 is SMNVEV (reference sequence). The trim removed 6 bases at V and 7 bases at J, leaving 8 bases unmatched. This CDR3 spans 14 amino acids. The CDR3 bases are TGTGCCAGCAGCCCGAGCGGGAGAGGGAATGAGCAGTTCTTC. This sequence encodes CASSPSGRGNEQFF.